This TCR beta chain was identified during a study of shared clonotypes between healthy human individuals. V was shortened by 0 bases and J by 4 bases, with 13 bases between the two germline ends. Germline CDR1 SGDLS, CDR2 YYNGEE. The CDR3 extends over 15 amino acids. Genomic DNA belonging to each subset was distributed in equal measure over several immunoSEQ plates. DNA at approximately 200 ng, some 31,000 T cell genomes, went into sorted-subset replicate PCRs. Here immunoSEQ multiplex PCR was the method, and the copy in TCRdb shows in-frame clones only, minus some. The sample holds roughly 1,000,000 clones, more than 75% seen once. Comments on this clone: Its antigen remains unknown.

Overall study results and limits: Sampling covered nothing but blood. Tissue TCR repertoires likely differ from those found in blood.

The genes are TRBV9 and TRBJ1-1; no definite D call. The specimen sequenced was memory CD4+ T cells from PBMCs. Subset specified: CD45RA-negative fraction. The sequence came from a man between 18 and 35 years old in good health. Some clones in this sample may be carry-over from other donors' samples. Here the CDR3 DNA reads TGTGCCAGCAGCGTAGGGAGGGCCGGTATCACTGAAGCTTTCTTT. It is translated as CASSVGRAGITEAFF.